These 30 T cell receptor beta chains were sequenced from one sample in a study of T cell changes during pregnancy in multiple sclerosis. Data came from immunoSEQ multiplex PCR; TCRdb stores just in-frame clones and leaves some out. The sample lists about 76,000 clones, about 92% seen once, with roughly 2.5% in the top ten. Sequences were derived from peripheral blood, sampled in the second trimester of pregnancy. All receptors come from a female donor with multiple sclerosis, enrolled in a pregnancy study.

The gene calls are TRBV9 and TRBJ2-2; tentative D call: TRBD1 (6 bases). V was pared by 4 bases and J by 4 bases, with 14 bases between. CDR3 length: 15 amino acids. Germline V gives CDR1 SGDLS, CDR2 YYNGEE. The CDR3 protein is CASSLEMGATGELFF. CDR3 nucleotide sequence: TGTGCCAGCAGCTTAGAGATGGGGGCCACCGGGGAGCTGTTTTTT.

This chain uses TRBV6-1 with TRBJ2-5, with 8 bases that match TRBD1. V shed 5 bases, J shed 4 bases, and the junction held 6 bases outside the gene matches. This CDR3 comprises 14 residues. CDR1 is MNHNS, CDR2 SASEGT, per germline. The CDR3: CASSPRTGSETQYF. For the CDR3, the DNA is TGTGCCAGCAGTCCCCGGACAGGGTCAGAGACCCAGTACTTC.

The chain uses TRBV2 and TRBJ2-1; TRBD1 aligns across 8 bases. The CDR3 length is 16 residues. Germline V CDR1 and CDR2: SNHLY, FYNNEI. V lost 6 bases, J lost 4 bases, and 11 bases stayed unmatched. The CDR3 sequence is CASRGRRQGAYNEQFF. In nucleotides, the CDR3 is TGTGCCAGCAGGGGGCGTCGTCAGGGGGCTTACAATGAGCAGTTCTTC.

The rearrangement joins TRBV5-1 to TRBJ2-2; 8 nucleotides align to TRBD1. V dropped 2 bases and J dropped 6; count of bases not matched to a gene: 6. Germline values: CDR1 SGHRS, CDR2 YFSETQ. This CDR3 region has 15 residues. The CDR3 region has the DNA TGCGCCAGCAGCTTTGACAGGGGAGATGCCGGGGAGCTGTTTTTT. Translating it yields CASSFDRGDAGELFF.

The CDR3, as DNA: TGTGCCAGCAGTACCCCTAGCGGGGGGGGAGGGGAGACCCAGTACTTC. This sequence encodes CASSTPSGGGGETQYF. The chain links TRBV28 to TRBJ2-5; 12 bases are shared with TRBD2. The trim removed 5 bases at V and 5 bases at J, leaving 9 bases unmatched. The CDR3 has 16 residues. CDR1 and CDR2 (germline): MDHEN, SYDVKM.

The chain is built from TRBV2 and TRBJ2-7; TRBD1 matches at 10 bases. The germline gives CDR1 SNHLY, CDR2 FYNNEI. The CDR3 length is 15 residues. V dropped 6 bases and J dropped 5; count of bases not matched to a gene: 10. CDR3 nucleotides: TGTGCCAGCAGGAAAGACAGGGGGCGAGTCAACGAGCAGTACTTC. Translating gives CASRKDRGRVNEQYF.

V gene TRBV5-6 combines with J gene TRBJ1-1, with a possible D match to TRBD1 (5 bases). The CDR3 consists of 15 residues. V gave up 6 bases and J gave up 4 bases, with 19 bases separating them. Germline V gene lookup returns CDR1 SGHDT and CDR2 YYEEEE. DNA of the CDR3: TGTGCCAGCAACCAAAGACAGTATTTCGGCACTGAAGCTTTCTTT. Translation: CASNQRQYFGTEAFF.

This chain joins TRBV15 and TRBJ2-5; D is perhaps TRBD2 (5 bases). Trimming removed 0 bases from V and 7 bases from J, with 18 bases in between. The CDR3 has 16 amino acids. Germline CDR1 LNHNV, CDR2 YYDKDF (reference sequence). CDR3 bases: TGTGCCACCAGCAGAGATAATAAGGGCGTCCGGGGGACCCAGTACTTC. Translated: CATSRDNKGVRGTQYF.

This clone was detected only once. The rearrangement uses TRBV30 and TRBJ2-7; the match to TRBD2 covers 9 bases. This CDR3 comprises 19 residues. Germline-derived CDR1 and CDR2 are GTSNPN and SVGIG (reference sequence). Trimming cost V 0 bases and J 4 bases; bases outside gene matches: 19. CDR3 nucleotide sequence: TGTGCCTGGAGTGTACTCTCCCTAGCGGGGACGACAACACTTTACGAGCAGTACTTC. Encoded protein: CAWSVLSLAGTTTLYEQYF.

The genes are TRBV11-2 and TRBJ1-1; the D is unclear. CDR3 length equals 13 residues. V was trimmed by 2 bases and J by 0 bases, leaving 4 bases between them. CDR1 and CDR2 from the germline V gene are SGHAT and FQNNGV. For the CDR3, the DNA is TGTGCCAGCAGCTTACGGGTGAACACTGAAGCTTTCTTT. This sequence encodes CASSLRVNTEAFF.

The chain uses TRBV6-5 and TRBJ1-2, with 7 bases that match TRBD1. The germline V gene has CDR1 MNHEY and CDR2 SVGAGI. This CDR3 has 15 residues. The ends lost 5 bases at V and 4 bases at J; junction bases unmatched: 10. Here the CDR3 DNA reads TGTGCCAGCAGTGCGTCCGGGACAGAGTCCTATGGCTACACCTTC. Its translation: CASSASGTESYGYTF.

This sequence joins TRBV7-6 and TRBJ1-1; 7 nucleotides agree with TRBD1. Germline V gene sequence: CDR1 SGHVS, CDR2 FNYEAQ. The CDR3 consists of 13 residues. V lost 4 bases, J lost 3 bases, and 2 bases stayed unmatched. The CDR3 DNA sequence: TGTGCCAGCAGCTCGGGACAGCACACTGAAGCTTTCTTT. Its translation is CASSSGQHTEAFF.

This chain links TRBV11-2 with TRBJ2-3; 9 bases are shared with TRBD1. Germline V gene sequence: CDR1 SGHAT, CDR2 FQNNGV. J gave up 2 bases and V 3 bases, and 6 bases lay outside the gene matches. CDR3 length: 16 amino acids. Here the CDR3 DNA reads TGTGCCAGCAGCTTCCTAGGGACAGGGTCCACAGATACGCAGTATTTT. This translates into CASSFLGTGSTDTQYF.

This clone was observed once. The chain joins TRBV6-5 to TRBJ2-7; 7 bases agree with TRBD2. The CDR3 length is 13 residues. Losses at the gene ends were 3 bases for V and 5 bases for J; bases not matched to a gene: 4. In germline, CDR1 is MNHEY, CDR2 SVGAGI. CDR3 sequence: CASSYSGGNEQYF. CDR3 sequence (DNA): TGTGCCAGCAGTTATTCCGGGGGGAACGAGCAGTACTTC.

The rearrangement uses TRBV5-4 and TRBJ2-6; possible D gene TRBD1, 5 bases. V gave up 3 bases and J gave up 1 base, with 11 bases separating them. The CDR3 extends over 16 amino acids. Germline V gene lookup returns CDR1 SGHNT and CDR2 YYREEE (reference sequence). For the CDR3, the DNA is TGTGCCAGCAGCTCAACAGGATCGTCTGGGGCCAACGTCCTGACTTTC. It translates to CASSSTGSSGANVLTF. Variable domain in full (rest from reference TRBV5-4 and TRBJ2-6): ETGVTQSPTHLIKTRGQQVTLRCSSQSGHNTVSWYQQALGQGPQFIFQYYREEENGRGNFPPRFSGLQFPNYSSELNVNALELDDSALYLCASSSTGSSGANVLTFGAGSRLTVL.

CDR3 coding DNA: TGTGCCAGTGGCGGACAGGGCGGGTTTTATGGCTACACCTTC. As protein: CASGGQGGFYGYTF. This chain joins TRBV19 and TRBJ1-2; 8 nucleotides agree with TRBD1. Germline V gene lookup returns CDR1 LNHDA and CDR2 SQIVND (reference sequence). The CDR3 has 14 residues. V was clipped by 8 bases and J by 5 bases; unmatched bases: 10. Full variable domain (missing parts from reference TRBV19 and TRBJ1-2): DGGITQSPKYLFRKEGQNVTLSCEQNLNHDAMYWYRQDPGQGLRLIYYSQIVNDFQKGDIAEGYSVSREKKESFPLTVTSAQKNPTAFYLCASGGQGGFYGYTFGSGTRLTVV.

The V and J genes are TRBV18 and TRBJ2-5; the match to TRBD2 covers 8 bases. J gave up 4 bases and V 3 bases, and 10 bases lay outside the gene matches. The germline CDR1 and CDR2 sequences are KGHSH and LQKENI. The CDR3 sequence is 16 residues long. Here the CDR3 DNA reads TGTGCCAGCTCACCCCTACGGGGGGGCCATAGAGAGACCCAGTACTTC. Translated: CASSPLRGGHRETQYF.

The rearrangement uses TRBV5-6 and TRBJ1-6; 11 bases are a match to TRBD1. The V and J ends lost 3 bases and 7 bases, in that order; junction bases with no gene match: 6. Germline assignment: CDR1 SGHDT and CDR2 YYEEEE. The CDR3 runs 16 residues. CDR3 residues: CASSSTGTGGNSPLHF. The CDR3, as DNA: TGTGCCAGCAGCTCGACCGGGACAGGGGGGAATTCACCCCTCCACTTT. Complete variable domain (other parts from reference TRBV5-6 and TRBJ1-6): DAGVTQSPTHLIKTRGQQVTLRCSPKSGHDTVSWYQQALGQGPQFIFQYYEEEERQRGNFPDRFSGHQFPNYSSELNVNALLLGDSALYLCASSSTGTGGNSPLHFGNGTRLTVT.

The chain recombines TRBV13 with TRBJ2-7, with D possibly being TRBD1 (6 bases). CDR1 and CDR2 (germline): PRHDT, FYEKMQ (reference sequence). Trimming took 2 bases from V and 1 from J, leaving 9 bases between them. The CDR3 runs 14 residues. CDR3 loop: CASSLRDISYEQYF. CDR3 bases: TGTGCCAGCAGCTTAAGGGACATATCCTACGAGCAGTACTTC.

The chain combines TRBV29-1 with TRBJ1-1, with 7 positions matching TRBD1. Losses at the gene ends were 7 bases for V and 8 bases for J; bases not matched to a gene: 7. CDR3 length: 11 residues. Germline CDR1 is SQVTM and CDR2 is ANQGSEA. The DNA for the CDR3 is TGCAGCGCTGACAGGGCATCCGAAGCTTTCTTT. Encoded protein: CSADRASEAFF.

V usage is TRBV9 and J usage is TRBJ1-5; unclear D gene. V lost 0 bases, J lost 4 bases, and 11 bases lay in between. CDR3 length equals 15 residues. Germline CDR1 reads SGDLS; CDR2 reads YYNGEE. The CDR3 is CASSVGEGRNQPQHF. For the CDR3, the DNA is TGTGCCAGCAGCGTAGGCGAGGGTAGGAATCAGCCCCAGCATTTT.

The V and J genes are TRBV5-1 and TRBJ2-1; D perhaps matches TRBD1 (6 bases). The V end lost 0 bases, the J end lost 4 bases, and 11 bases lay between the germline ends. The CDR3 spans 15 residues. In germline, CDR1 is SGHRS, CDR2 YFSETQ. The CDR3: CASSLVGHIYNEQFF. CDR3 bases: TGCGCCAGCAGCTTGGTGGGACACATATACAATGAGCAGTTCTTC.

This chain joins TRBV6-4 and TRBJ2-1; tentative D call: TRBD2 (7 bases). The CDR3 covers 15 residues. The germline V gene encodes CDR1 MRHNA and CDR2 SNTAGT. V lost 3 bases and J 0 bases, leaving 9 bases between the germline ends. As DNA, the CDR3 is TGTGCCAGCAGTGAAGGGGGGGGCTCCTACAATGAGCAGTTCTTC. Protein product: CASSEGGGSYNEQFF.

This clone was seen only once. The genes are TRBV19 and TRBJ1-1, with TRBD1 matching 9 bases. Germline V gives CDR1 LNHDA, CDR2 SQIVND (reference sequence). The CDR3 runs 15 residues. After removal of 4 bases from V and 4 bases from J, the junction contained 7 bases not matched to a gene. CDR3 sequence reads: CASSRGTGSPTEAFF. In DNA, the CDR3 is TGTGCCAGTAGTAGAGGGACAGGGTCTCCCACTGAAGCTTTCTTT.

The chain carries TRBV7-9 and TRBJ2-1; maybe TRBD2 (6 bases). This CDR3 region has 13 residues. Germline CDR1 reads SEHNR; CDR2 reads FQNEAQ (reference sequence). V gave up 2 bases and J gave up 5 bases, with 7 bases separating them. CDR3 loop: CASSLLAHNEQFF. For the CDR3, the DNA is TGTGCCAGCAGCTTACTAGCGCACAATGAGCAGTTCTTC.

The CDR3 DNA follows: TGCGCCAGCAGCTTCCTCCGAGACAGGCGGACTGGGGCCAACGTCCTGACTTTC. Its translation: CASSFLRDRRTGANVLTF. V is TRBV5-1 and J is TRBJ2-6; possibly TRBD1 for D (6 bases). Germline V gene sequence: CDR1 SGHRS, CDR2 YFSETQ. CDR3 length: 18 amino acids. V lost 2 bases, J lost 2 bases, and 17 bases lay in between.

J is TRBJ2-7 and V is TRBV28; D is possibly TRBD2 (5 bases). CDR3 length: 16 residues. V gave up 3 bases and J gave up 0 bases, with 15 bases separating them. From germline, CDR1 is MDHEN and CDR2 SYDVKM. CDR3 coding DNA: TGTGCCAGCAGTTTCGACATCTTCGGACTCTCCTACGAGCAGTACTTC. Residues: CASSFDIFGLSYEQYF.

The chain has TRBV7-9 and TRBJ2-2; D call uncertain. The CDR3 has 16 residues. In germline, CDR1 is SEHNR, CDR2 FQNEAQ (reference sequence). Trimming shortened V by 4 bases and J by 0 bases, and 12 bases separated the two germline ends. In DNA, the CDR3 is TGTGCCAGCAGCTCGGCGGTGCTCGCGAACACCGGGGAGCTGTTTTTT. Translation: CASSSAVLANTGELFF.

This chain connects TRBV28 to TRBJ1-2, with 7 bases fitting TRBD1. The CDR3 has 11 residues. V shed 2 bases and J 14 bases; nucleotides not matched to a gene: 5. The germline V gene has CDR1 MDHEN and CDR2 SYDVKM. In DNA, the CDR3 is TGTGCCAGCAGTTTAGGACAGGATTCGACCTTC. Translating it yields CASSLGQDSTF.

The count of this clone is one. CDR3 bases: TGTGCCACCAGCGGAGGGACAGTGAACACTGAAGCTTTCTTT. Its protein is CATSGGTVNTEAFF. This chain joins TRBV15 and TRBJ1-1; TRBD1 agrees at 7 bases. The CDR3 extends over 14 amino acids. The V gene's germline CDR1 is LNHNV and CDR2 YYDKDF (reference sequence). V lost 5 bases and J lost 0; bases outside the gene matches: 3. Complete variable domain (other parts from reference TRBV15 and TRBJ1-1): DAMVIQNPRYQVTQFGKPVTLSCSQTLNHNVMYWYQQKSSQAPKLLFHYYDKDFNNEADTPDNFQSRRPNTSFCFLDIRSPGLGDTAMYLCATSGGTVNTEAFFGQGTRLTVV.